The 27 T cell receptor beta chains below come from one sample, sequenced in a study of graft-versus-host responses after intestinal transplantation. Libraries were prepared by immunoSEQ multiplex PCR; TCRdb keeps only in-frame clonotypes and omits some of them. The sample holds approximately 100,000 clones, 85% to 90% seen once. These receptors have no identified antigens. The material was unstimulated CD4+ T cells sorted from spleen or lymph node cells, obtained before intestinal transplant. The receptors originated from a human donor who received an intestinal transplant.

The V gene is TRBV5-1, the J gene TRBJ2-5, with D tentatively TRBD2 (6 bases). Trimming took off 6 bases at V and 5 bases at J, with 14 bases between the two ends. The CDR3 runs to 13 residues. CDR1 is SGHRS and CDR2 is YFSETQ in the germline V gene. CDR3 coding DNA: TGCGCCAGCACCACGTTGGCGGGGGAGACCCAGTACTTC. This encodes CASTTLAGETQYF.

V usage is TRBV2 and J usage is TRBJ2-2; D call uncertain. This CDR3 has 14 amino acids. Trimming took off 7 bases at V and 1 base at J, with 10 bases between the two ends. CDR1 and CDR2 from the germline V gene are SNHLY and FYNNEI. CDR3 coding DNA: TGTGCCAGCATCCGTATCGGGAACACCGGGGAGCTGTTTTTT. It codes for CASIRIGNTGELFF.

The V gene is TRBV6-1, the J gene TRBJ2-1; tentative D call: TRBD2 (6 bases). Germline CDR1 MNHNS, CDR2 SASEGT. V was cut by 2 bases and J by 7 bases, with 15 bases left in between. CDR3 length equals 15 residues. In nucleotides, the CDR3 is TGTGCCAGCAGTGAACGGAGTCTAGCGAGGAATGAGCAGTTCTTC. It is translated as CASSERSLARNEQFF.

This CDR3 reads CASSFSEGQPQHF. For the CDR3, the DNA is TGTGCCAGCAGTTTCAGCGAGGGTCAGCCCCAGCATTTT. The chain combines TRBV6-5 with TRBJ1-5; unclear D gene. With 4 bases removed from V and 6 bases from J, the gap between germline ends came to 10 bases. This CDR3 is 13 amino acids long. CDR1 and CDR2 (germline): MNHEY, SVGAGI.

V usage is TRBV2 and J usage is TRBJ1-2; 8 bases map to TRBD1. The J segment lost 6 bases and the V segment lost 7 bases, leaving 7 bases of the junction unmatched. This CDR3 contains 13 residues. Looked up from germline, CDR1 is SNHLY and CDR2 is FYNNEI. The CDR3 here is CASTIGGQDGYTF. As DNA, the CDR3 is TGTGCCAGCACCATAGGGGGACAGGATGGCTACACCTTC.

This chain joins TRBV5-4 and TRBJ2-5; possible D gene TRBD2, 6 bases. V gave up 4 bases and J gave up 1 base, with 11 bases separating them. This CDR3 spans 14 amino acids. Germline loops: CDR1 SGHNT, CDR2 YYREEE (reference sequence). CDR3 nucleotide sequence: TGTGCCAGCAGCCCCGGGGGACTCCAAGAGACCCAGTACTTC. It translates to CASSPGGLQETQYF. Based on the CDR3 plus reference TRBV5-4 and TRBJ2-5, the full variable domain is ETGVTQSPTHLIKTRGQQVTLRCSSQSGHNTVSWYQQALGQGPQFIFQYYREEENGRGNFPPRFSGLQFPNYSSELNVNALELDDSALYLCASSPGGLQETQYFGPGTRLLVL.

The V call is TRBV6-6, the J call TRBJ2-1, with D perhaps matching TRBD1 (5 bases). The V end was cut by 6 bases, the J end by 7 bases, with 16 bases between. The CDR3 runs 14 residues. Germline V CDR1 and CDR2: MNHNY, SVGAGI (reference sequence). The CDR3 DNA reads TGTGCCAGCAGCTTAGGGGATGTGAGGAATGAGCAGTTCTTC. Its protein product is CASSLGDVRNEQFF.

V and J are TRBV28 and TRBJ2-7; 7 bases are a match to TRBD1. CDR1 is MDHEN and CDR2 is SYDVKM in the germline V gene. Trimming cost V 7 bases and J 3 bases; bases outside gene matches: 9. This CDR3 has 14 residues. CDR3 sequence: CASTMTGKGYEQYF. The CDR3 nucleotides read TGTGCCAGCACCATGACAGGGAAAGGCTACGAGCAGTACTTC.

The sample holds one count of this clone. This chain uses TRBV10-3 with TRBJ2-7; 9 nucleotides match TRBD2. V shed 2 bases, J shed 2 bases, and the junction held 4 bases outside the gene matches. CDR1 is ENHRY and CDR2 is SYGVKD in the germline V gene. CDR3 length equals 15 residues. The CDR3 DNA reads as TGTGCCATCAGTGAGCCCAGCGGGGGGACCTACGAGCAGTACTTC. As protein: CAISEPSGGTYEQYF.

The chain carries TRBV6-1 and TRBJ2-3; no clear D. The germline V and J ends were trimmed by 8 bases and 10 bases, with 13 bases remaining between them. In germline, CDR1 is MNHNS, CDR2 SASEGT. The CDR3 length is 11 residues. CDR3 DNA: TGTGCCAGCCTGGAATCCGGGTCGCAGTATTTT. It is translated as CASLESGSQYF.

Comment on this clone: The DNA is left out, because the CDR3 cannot be placed on it with certainty; the CDR3 is given as TCRdb lists it. The CDR3 sequence is CASSTSGNTNQPQHF. The chain employs TRBV6-1 and TRBJ1-5. CDR1 is MNHNS, CDR2 SASEGT, per germline. The CDR3 is 15 residues long, ends included.

The V gene is TRBV18, the J gene TRBJ1-4; 7 nucleotides match TRBD1. Germline values: CDR1 KGHSH, CDR2 LQKENI. The ends lost 3 bases at V and 4 bases at J; junction bases unmatched: 11. CDR3 length equals 17 residues. Here the CDR3 DNA reads TGTGCCAGCTCACCGTCTTTTGAGACAGGGTATAATGAAAAACTGTTTTTT. It specifies CASSPSFETGYNEKLFF.

The chain couples TRBV5-1 to TRBJ1-2; D remains unclear. Germline values: CDR1 SGHRS, CDR2 YFSETQ. Trimming removed 7 bases at V and 3 bases at J, with 16 bases between. The CDR3 is 14 residues long. As DNA, the CDR3 is TGCGCCAGCCACGAGCCCGGGTCGGACTATGGCTACACCTTC. Translating it yields CASHEPGSDYGYTF.

The V and J genes are TRBV7-9 and TRBJ1-4; TRBD1 aligns across 8 bases. Germline CDR1 reads SEHNR; CDR2 reads FQNEAQ (reference sequence). The length of the CDR3 is 14 residues. The junction had 6 bases not matched to a gene; V was cut back by 5 bases and J by 7 bases. The CDR3 region is CASSQTGVGEKLFF. The CDR3 nucleotides read TGTGCCAGCAGCCAGACAGGGGTCGGTGAAAAACTGTTTTTT.

This clone came up once. The chain links TRBV11-2 to TRBJ2-7; 7 positions agree with TRBD1. The CDR3 has 15 residues. The V gene end was trimmed by 5 bases and the J gene end by 7 bases; junction bases not matched to a gene: 14. Germline CDR1 and CDR2: SGHAT and FQNNGV. The CDR3: CASSASGTAPGEQYF. The CDR3 DNA reads TGTGCCAGCAGCGCATCCGGGACAGCACCGGGGGAGCAGTACTTC.

The chain is built from TRBV11-1 and TRBJ2-1; tentative D call: TRBD1 (5 bases). Germline CDR1 SGHAT, CDR2 FQDESV (reference sequence). This CDR3 has 16 residues. V dropped 5 bases and J dropped 2 bases, with 16 bases sitting between them. The CDR3 DNA reads as TGTGCCAGCAGCACCAAGGACACGCCGACCTACAATGAGCAGTTCTTC. As protein: CASSTKDTPTYNEQFF.

V gene TRBV18 combines with J gene TRBJ1-2, with 11 bases identical to TRBD1. CDR3 length: 18 residues. CDR1 and CDR2 from the germline V gene are KGHSH and LQKENI. The ends lost 0 bases at V and 2 bases at J; junction bases unmatched: 8. The CDR3 sequence is CASSPPSWDRGVNYGYTF. In nucleotides, the CDR3 is TGTGCCAGCTCACCACCGTCCTGGGACAGGGGGGTGAACTATGGCTACACCTTC.

This chain links TRBV6-5 with TRBJ2-3; possible D gene TRBD2, 5 bases. From germline, CDR1 is MNHEY and CDR2 SVGAGI. With 2 bases removed from V and 8 bases from J, the gap between germline ends came to 11 bases. The length of the CDR3 is 13 residues. DNA of the CDR3: TGTGCCAGCAGTTACGGGTATCGGGGTACGCAGTATTTT. This gives the protein CASSYGYRGTQYF.

This sequence joins TRBV2 and TRBJ1-2; 9 nucleotides agree with TRBD1. Germline trimming cut 4 bases from V and 8 bases from J; bases unmatched to any gene: 5. The CDR3 covers 13 residues. The germline V gene has CDR1 SNHLY and CDR2 FYNNEI. CDR3 nucleotides: TGTGCCAGCAGTGGGGACAGGGTTGAAGGCTACACCTTC. This codes for CASSGDRVEGYTF.

This clone was detected only a few times. This chain joins TRBV2 and TRBJ1-1, with D perhaps TRBD1 (5 bases). The CDR3 is 14 residues long. Germline values: CDR1 SNHLY, CDR2 FYNNEI. Trimming cost V 1 base and J 0 bases, with 6 bases left between them. In DNA, the CDR3 is TGTGCCAGCAGTGAAGGGGGCATGAACACTGAAGCTTTCTTT. The encoded protein is CASSEGGMNTEAFF. The full variable domain, with the rest looked up from reference TRBV2 and TRBJ1-1, is EPEVTQTPSHQVTQMGQEVILRCVPISNHLYFYWYRQILGQKVEFLVSFYNNEISEKSEIFDDQFSVERPDGSNFTLKIRSTKLEDSAMYFCASSEGGMNTEAFFGQGTRLTVV.

The rearrangement joins TRBV7-2 to TRBJ1-1, with unresolved D. The CDR3 contains 13 residues. The V gene lost 3 bases and the J gene lost 4 bases, with 9 bases spanning the gap. Germline loops: CDR1 SGHTA, CDR2 FQGNSA. The CDR3, as DNA: TGTGCCAGCAGCTTCGGGGTTTCCACTGAAGCTTTCTTT. This gives the protein CASSFGVSTEAFF. Full variable domain (missing parts from reference TRBV7-2 and TRBJ1-1): GAGVSQSPSNKVTEKGKDVELRCDPISGHTALYWYRQSLGQGLEFLIYFQGNSAPDKSGLPSDRFSAERTGGSVSTLTIQRTQQEDSAVYLCASSFGVSTEAFFGQGTRLTVV.

The chain links TRBV9 to TRBJ2-5, with D perhaps matching TRBD1 (5 bases). The CDR3 totals 14 residues. From germline, CDR1 is SGDLS and CDR2 YYNGEE. V lost 2 bases and J lost 4, with 12 bases in between. This CDR3 is CASSVLGQGETQYF. In DNA form, the CDR3 reads TGTGCCAGCAGCGTCTTGGGGCAGGGAGAGACCCAGTACTTC.

V usage is TRBV25-1 and J usage is TRBJ2-6, with D unresolved. Germline V CDR1 and CDR2: MGHDK, SYGVNS. Trimming took off 2 bases at V and 0 bases at J, with 2 bases between the two ends. The CDR3 length is 14 residues. The CDR3 is CASSEHSGANVLTF. The DNA for the CDR3 is TGTGCCAGCAGTGAACACTCTGGGGCCAACGTCCTGACTTTC.

This chain's CDR3 is CASSLSDRGIIESPLHF. DNA of the CDR3: TGCGCCAGCAGCTTAAGTGACAGGGGAATAATTGAGTCACCCCTCCACTTT. The V gene is TRBV5-1, the J gene TRBJ1-6, with 8 positions matching TRBD1. Germline V gene lookup returns CDR1 SGHRS and CDR2 YFSETQ. CDR3 length equals 17 residues. V was clipped by 2 bases and J by 10 bases; unmatched bases: 14.

The V call is TRBV11-2, the J call TRBJ2-7; TRBD1 agrees at 12 bases. This CDR3 has 17 residues. The germline CDR1 and CDR2 sequences are SGHAT and FQNNGV. With 6 bases clipped from V and 7 bases from J, the junction kept 16 bases outside the gene matches. CDR3 residues: CASRPQTGTGGFWEQYF. In nucleotides, the CDR3 is TGTGCCAGCAGACCGCAAACCGGGACAGGGGGCTTCTGGGAGCAGTACTTC.

The count of this clone is one. The chain carries TRBV5-1 and TRBJ2-3; 9 bases align to TRBD2. The J segment lost 0 bases and the V segment lost 2 bases, leaving 10 bases of the junction unmatched. The CDR3 covers 18 residues. Germline loops: CDR1 SGHRS, CDR2 YFSETQ. The CDR3 loop reads CASSFIWGGGASTDTQYF. The CDR3 DNA follows: TGCGCCAGCAGCTTCATCTGGGGCGGGGGGGCCAGCACAGATACGCAGTATTTT.

The J gene is TRBJ1-1, the V gene TRBV18, with 7 bases matching TRBD1. Germline-derived CDR1 and CDR2 are KGHSH and LQKENI. V trimming: 3 bases; J trimming: 5 bases; junction bases outside the gene matches: 3. The CDR3 loop spans 13 amino acids. This chain's CDR3 is CASSPRDSTEAFF. The CDR3 coding sequence is TGTGCCAGCTCACCCCGGGACAGTACTGAAGCTTTCTTT.